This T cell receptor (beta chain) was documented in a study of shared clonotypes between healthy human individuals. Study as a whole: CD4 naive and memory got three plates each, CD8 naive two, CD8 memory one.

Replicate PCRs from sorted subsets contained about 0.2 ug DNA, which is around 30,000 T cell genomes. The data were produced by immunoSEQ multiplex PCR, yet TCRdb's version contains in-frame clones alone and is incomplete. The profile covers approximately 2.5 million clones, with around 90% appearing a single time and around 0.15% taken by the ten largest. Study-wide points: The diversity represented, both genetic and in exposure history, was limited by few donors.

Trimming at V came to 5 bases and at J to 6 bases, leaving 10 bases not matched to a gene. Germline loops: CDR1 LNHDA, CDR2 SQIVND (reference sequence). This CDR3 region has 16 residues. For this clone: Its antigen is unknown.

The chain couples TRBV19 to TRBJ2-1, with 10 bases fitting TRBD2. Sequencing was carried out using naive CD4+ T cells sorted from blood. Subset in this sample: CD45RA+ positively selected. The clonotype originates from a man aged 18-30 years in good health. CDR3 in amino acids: CASSLPSSGRSNEQFF. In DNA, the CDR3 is TGTGCCAGTAGTCTCCCTTCTAGCGGGAGAAGCAATGAGCAGTTCTTC.